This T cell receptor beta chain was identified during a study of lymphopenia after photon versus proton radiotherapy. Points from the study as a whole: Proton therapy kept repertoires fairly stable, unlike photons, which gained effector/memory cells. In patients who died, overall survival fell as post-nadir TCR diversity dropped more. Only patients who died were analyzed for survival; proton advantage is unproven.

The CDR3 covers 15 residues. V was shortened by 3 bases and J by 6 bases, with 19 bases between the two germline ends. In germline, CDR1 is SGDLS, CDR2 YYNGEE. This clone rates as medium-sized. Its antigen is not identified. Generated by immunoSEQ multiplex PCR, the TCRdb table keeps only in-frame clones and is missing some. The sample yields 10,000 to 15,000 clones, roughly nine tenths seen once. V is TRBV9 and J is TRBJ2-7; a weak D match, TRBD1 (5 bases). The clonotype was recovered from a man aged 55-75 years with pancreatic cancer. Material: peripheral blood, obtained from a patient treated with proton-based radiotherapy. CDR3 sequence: CASSAMPDIWTEQYF. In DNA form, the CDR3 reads TGTGCCAGCAGCGCGATGCCGGACATTTGGACCGAGCAGTACTTC.